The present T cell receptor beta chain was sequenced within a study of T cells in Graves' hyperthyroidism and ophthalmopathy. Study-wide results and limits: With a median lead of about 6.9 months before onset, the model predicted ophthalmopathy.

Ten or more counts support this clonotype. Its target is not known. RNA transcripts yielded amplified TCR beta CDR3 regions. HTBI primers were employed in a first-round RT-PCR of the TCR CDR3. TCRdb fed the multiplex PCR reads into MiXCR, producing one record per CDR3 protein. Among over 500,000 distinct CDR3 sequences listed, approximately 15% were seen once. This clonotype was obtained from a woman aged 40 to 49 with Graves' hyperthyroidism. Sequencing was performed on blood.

In nucleotides, the CDR3 is TGTGCCAGCTCAGAATCGACTAGCGGAGCTTACAATGAGCAGTTCTTC. It is translated as CASSESTSGAYNEQFF. The chain couples TRBV18 to TRBJ2-1; 9 bases line up with TRBD2. The CDR3 extends over 16 amino acids. V lost 5 bases to trimming and J lost 4 bases; unmatched junction nucleotides: 9. Looked up from germline, CDR1 is KGHSH and CDR2 is LQKENI.